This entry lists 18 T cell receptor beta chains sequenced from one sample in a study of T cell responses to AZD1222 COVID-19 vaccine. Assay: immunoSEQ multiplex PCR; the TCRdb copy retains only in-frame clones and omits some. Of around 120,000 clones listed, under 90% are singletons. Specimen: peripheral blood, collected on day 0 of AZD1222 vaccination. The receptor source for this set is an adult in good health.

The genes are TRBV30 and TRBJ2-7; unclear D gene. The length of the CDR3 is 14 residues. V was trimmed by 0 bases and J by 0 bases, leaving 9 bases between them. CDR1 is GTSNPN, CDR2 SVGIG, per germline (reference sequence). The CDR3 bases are TGTGCCTGGAGTGTACCAAGTTTCTCCTACGAGCAGTACTTC. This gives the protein CAWSVPSFSYEQYF.

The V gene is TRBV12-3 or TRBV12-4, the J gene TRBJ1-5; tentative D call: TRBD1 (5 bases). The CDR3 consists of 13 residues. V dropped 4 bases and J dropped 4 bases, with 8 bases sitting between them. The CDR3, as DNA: TGTGCCAGCAGTTGGGGGGGGAATCAGCCCCAGCATTTT. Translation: CASSWGGNQPQHF.

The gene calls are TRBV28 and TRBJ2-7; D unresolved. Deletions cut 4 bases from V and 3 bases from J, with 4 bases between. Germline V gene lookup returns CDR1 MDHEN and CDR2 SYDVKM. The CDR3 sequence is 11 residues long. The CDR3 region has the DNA TGTGCCAGCAGTTCTAACTACGAGCAGTACTTC. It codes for CASSSNYEQYF.

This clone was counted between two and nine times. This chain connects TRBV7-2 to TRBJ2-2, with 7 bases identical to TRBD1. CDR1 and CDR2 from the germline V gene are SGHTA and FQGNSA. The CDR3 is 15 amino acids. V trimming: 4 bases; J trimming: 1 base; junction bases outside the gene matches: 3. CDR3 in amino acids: CASSSWTGNTGELFF. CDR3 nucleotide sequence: TGTGCCAGCAGCTCTTGGACAGGGAACACCGGGGAGCTGTTTTTT.

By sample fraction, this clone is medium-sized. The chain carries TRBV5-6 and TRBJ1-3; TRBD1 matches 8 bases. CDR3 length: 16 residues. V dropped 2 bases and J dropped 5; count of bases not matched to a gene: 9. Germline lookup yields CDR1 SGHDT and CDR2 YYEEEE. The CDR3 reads CASSFGLDRGRNTIYF. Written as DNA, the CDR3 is TGTGCCAGCAGCTTTGGACTCGACAGGGGAAGAAACACCATATATTTT.

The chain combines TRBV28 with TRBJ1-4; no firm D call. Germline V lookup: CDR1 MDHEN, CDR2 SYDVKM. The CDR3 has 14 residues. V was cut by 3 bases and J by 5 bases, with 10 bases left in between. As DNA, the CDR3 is TGTGCCAGCAGTTTTACAGCGAGAAATGAAAAACTGTTTTTT. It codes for CASSFTARNEKLFF.

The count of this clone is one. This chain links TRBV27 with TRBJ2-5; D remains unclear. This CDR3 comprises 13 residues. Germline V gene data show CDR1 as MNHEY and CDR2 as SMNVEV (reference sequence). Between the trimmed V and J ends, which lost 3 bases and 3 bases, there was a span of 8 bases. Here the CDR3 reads CASSLLEEETQYF. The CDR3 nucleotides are TGTGCCAGCAGTTTGCTAGAGGAAGAGACCCAGTACTTC.

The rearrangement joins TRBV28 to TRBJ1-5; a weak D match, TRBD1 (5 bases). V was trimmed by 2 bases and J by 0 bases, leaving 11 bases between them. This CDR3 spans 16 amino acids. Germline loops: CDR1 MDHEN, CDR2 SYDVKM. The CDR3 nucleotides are TGTGCCAGCAGTTTAATAGGACACTATAGCAATCAGCCCCAGCATTTT. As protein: CASSLIGHYSNQPQHF.

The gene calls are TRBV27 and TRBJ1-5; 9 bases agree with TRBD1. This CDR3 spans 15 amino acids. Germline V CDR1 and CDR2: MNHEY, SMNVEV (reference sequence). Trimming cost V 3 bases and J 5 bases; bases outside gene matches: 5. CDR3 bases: TGTGCCAGCAGTTTGGGGGACAGGGACTATCAGCCCCAGCATTTT. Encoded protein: CASSLGDRDYQPQHF.

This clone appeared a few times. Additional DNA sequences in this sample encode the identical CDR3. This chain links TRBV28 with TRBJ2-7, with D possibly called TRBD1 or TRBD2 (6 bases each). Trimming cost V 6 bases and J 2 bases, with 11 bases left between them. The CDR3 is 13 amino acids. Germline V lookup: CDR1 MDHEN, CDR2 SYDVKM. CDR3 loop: CASSPGGTYEQYF. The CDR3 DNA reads TGTGCCAGCAGCCCCGGGGGCACCTACGAGCAGTACTTC.

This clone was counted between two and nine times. Here the CDR3 reads CASSLFVGGSTDTQYF. CDR3 bases: TGTGCCAGCAGTTTATTTGTCGGGGGTAGCACAGATACGCAGTATTTT. The chain carries TRBV27 and TRBJ2-3, with a weak D call TRBD2 (6 bases). The CDR3 loop spans 16 amino acids. Germline CDR1 MNHEY, CDR2 SMNVEV (reference sequence). V shed 1 base and J shed 0 bases, with 11 bases lying between them.

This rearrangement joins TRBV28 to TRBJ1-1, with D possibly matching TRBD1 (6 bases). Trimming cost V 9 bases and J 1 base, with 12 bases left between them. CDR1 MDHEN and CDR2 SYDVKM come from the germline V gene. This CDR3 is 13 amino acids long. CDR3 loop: CASGRGGNTEAFF. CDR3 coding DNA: TGTGCCAGTGGCAGGGGAGGGAACACTGAAGCTTTCTTT.

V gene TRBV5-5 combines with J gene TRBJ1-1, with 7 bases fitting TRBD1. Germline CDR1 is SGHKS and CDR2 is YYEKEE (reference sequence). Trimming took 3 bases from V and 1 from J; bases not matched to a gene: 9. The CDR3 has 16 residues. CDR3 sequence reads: CASSYPGGAANTEAFF. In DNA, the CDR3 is TGTGCCAGCAGCTACCCAGGGGGGGCCGCGAACACTGAAGCTTTCTTT.

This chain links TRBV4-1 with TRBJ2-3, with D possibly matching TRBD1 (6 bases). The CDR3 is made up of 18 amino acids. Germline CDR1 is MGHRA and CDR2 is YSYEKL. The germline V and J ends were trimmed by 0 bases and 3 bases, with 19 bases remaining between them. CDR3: CASSQEGYRNRVTDTQYF. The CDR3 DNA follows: TGCGCCAGCAGCCAAGAGGGATATAGGAACAGGGTAACAGATACGCAGTATTTT.

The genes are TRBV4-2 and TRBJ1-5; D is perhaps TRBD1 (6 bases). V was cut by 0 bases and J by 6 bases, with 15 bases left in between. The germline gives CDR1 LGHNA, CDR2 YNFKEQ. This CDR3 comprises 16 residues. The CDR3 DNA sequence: TGTGCCAGCAGCCAAGATAAAGGGGGGGGGACTCAGCCCCAGCATTTT. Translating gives CASSQDKGGGTQPQHF.

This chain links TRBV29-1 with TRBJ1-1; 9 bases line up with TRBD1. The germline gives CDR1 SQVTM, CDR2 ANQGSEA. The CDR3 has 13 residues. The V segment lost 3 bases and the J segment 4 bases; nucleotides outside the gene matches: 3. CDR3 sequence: CSVDGTGTTEAFF. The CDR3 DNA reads TGCAGCGTTGACGGGACAGGGACCACTGAAGCTTTCTTT.

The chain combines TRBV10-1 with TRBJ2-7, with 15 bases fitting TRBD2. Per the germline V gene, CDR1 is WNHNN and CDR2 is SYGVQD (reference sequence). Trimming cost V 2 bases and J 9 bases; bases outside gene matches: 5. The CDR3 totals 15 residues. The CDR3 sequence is CASSEGTSGRTGQYF. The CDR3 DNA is TGCGCCAGCAGTGAGGGGACTAGCGGGAGGACGGGGCAGTACTTC.

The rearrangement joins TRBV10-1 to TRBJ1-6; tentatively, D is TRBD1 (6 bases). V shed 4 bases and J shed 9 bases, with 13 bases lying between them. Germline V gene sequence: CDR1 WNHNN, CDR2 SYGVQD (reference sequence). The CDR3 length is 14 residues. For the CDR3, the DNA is TGCGCCAGCAGTGCCGGGGGCGATGCTTCACCCCTCCACTTT. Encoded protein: CASSAGGDASPLHF.